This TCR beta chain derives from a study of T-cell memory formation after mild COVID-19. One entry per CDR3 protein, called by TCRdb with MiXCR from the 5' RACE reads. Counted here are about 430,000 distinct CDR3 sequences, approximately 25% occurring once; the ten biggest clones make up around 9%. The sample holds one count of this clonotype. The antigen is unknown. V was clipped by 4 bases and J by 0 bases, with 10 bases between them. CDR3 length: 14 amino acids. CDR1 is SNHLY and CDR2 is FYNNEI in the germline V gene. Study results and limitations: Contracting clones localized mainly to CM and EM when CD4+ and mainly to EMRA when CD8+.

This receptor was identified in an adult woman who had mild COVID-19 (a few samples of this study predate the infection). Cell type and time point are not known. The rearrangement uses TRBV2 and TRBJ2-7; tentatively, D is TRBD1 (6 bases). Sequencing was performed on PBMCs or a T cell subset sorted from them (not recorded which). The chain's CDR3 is CASSGQALSYEQYF. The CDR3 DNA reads TGTGCCAGCAGTGGACAGGCCCTCTCCTACGAGCAGTACTTC.